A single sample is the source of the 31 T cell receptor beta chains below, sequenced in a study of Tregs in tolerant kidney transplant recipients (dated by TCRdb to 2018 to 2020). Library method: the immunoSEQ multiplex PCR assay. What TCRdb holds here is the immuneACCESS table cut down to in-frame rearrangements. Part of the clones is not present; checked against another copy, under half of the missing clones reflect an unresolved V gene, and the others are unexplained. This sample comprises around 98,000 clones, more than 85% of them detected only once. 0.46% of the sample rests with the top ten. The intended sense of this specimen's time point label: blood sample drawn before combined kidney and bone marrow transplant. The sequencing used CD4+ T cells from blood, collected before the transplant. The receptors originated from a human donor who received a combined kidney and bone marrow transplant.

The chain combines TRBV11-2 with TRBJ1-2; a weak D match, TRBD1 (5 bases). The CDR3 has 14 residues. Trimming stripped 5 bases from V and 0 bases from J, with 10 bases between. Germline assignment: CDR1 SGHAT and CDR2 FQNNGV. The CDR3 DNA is TGTGCCAGCAGCCGACAGAAACCTAACTATGGCTACACCTTC. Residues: CASSRQKPNYGYTF.

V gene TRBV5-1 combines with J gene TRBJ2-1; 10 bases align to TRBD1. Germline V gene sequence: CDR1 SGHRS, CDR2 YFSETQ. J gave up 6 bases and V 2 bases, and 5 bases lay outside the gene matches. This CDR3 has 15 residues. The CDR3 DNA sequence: TGCGCCAGCAGCTTCGACAGGGGGCGCCTCAATGAGCAGTTCTTC. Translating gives CASSFDRGRLNEQFF.

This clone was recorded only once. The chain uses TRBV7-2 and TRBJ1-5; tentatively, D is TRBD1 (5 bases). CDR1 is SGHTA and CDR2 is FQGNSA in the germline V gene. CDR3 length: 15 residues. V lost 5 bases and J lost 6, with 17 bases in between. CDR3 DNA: TGTGCCAGCAGCCCCTCCCCGGGGGGTGGTCAGCCCCAGCATTTT. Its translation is CASSPSPGGGQPQHF.

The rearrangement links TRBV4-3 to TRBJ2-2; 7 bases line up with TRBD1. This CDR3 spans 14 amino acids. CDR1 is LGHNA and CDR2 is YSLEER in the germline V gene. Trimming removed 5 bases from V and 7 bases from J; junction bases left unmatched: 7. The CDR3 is CASSWGTADGELFF. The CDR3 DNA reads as TGCGCCAGCAGCTGGGGGACAGCGGACGGGGAGCTGTTTTTT.

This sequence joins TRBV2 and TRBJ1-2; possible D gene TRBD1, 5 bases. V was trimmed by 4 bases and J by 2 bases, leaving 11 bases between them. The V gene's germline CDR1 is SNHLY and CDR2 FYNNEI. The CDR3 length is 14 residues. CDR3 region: CASSVVDNNYGYTF. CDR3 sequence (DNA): TGTGCCAGCAGTGTTGTGGACAACAACTATGGCTACACCTTC.

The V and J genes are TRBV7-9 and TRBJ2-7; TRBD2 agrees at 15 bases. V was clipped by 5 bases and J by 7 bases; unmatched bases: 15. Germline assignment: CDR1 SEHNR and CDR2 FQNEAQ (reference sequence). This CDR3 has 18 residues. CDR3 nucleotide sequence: TGTGCCAGCAGCCTCTGGACTAGCGGGAGGGCCCTCGGTATGGAGCAGTACTTC. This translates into CASSLWTSGRALGMEQYF. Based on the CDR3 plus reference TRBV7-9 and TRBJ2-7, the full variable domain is DTGVSQNPRHKITKRGQNVTFRCDPISEHNRLYWYRQTLGQGPEFLTYFQNEAQLEKSRLLSDRFSAERPKGSFSTLEIQRTEQGDSAMYLCASSLWTSGRALGMEQYFGPGTRLTVT.

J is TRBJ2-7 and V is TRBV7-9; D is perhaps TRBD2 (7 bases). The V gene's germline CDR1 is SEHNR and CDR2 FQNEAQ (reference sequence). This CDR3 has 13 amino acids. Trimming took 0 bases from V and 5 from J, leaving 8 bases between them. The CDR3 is CASSLAGGDEQYF. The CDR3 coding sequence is TGTGCCAGCAGCTTAGCAGGGGGGGACGAGCAGTACTTC.

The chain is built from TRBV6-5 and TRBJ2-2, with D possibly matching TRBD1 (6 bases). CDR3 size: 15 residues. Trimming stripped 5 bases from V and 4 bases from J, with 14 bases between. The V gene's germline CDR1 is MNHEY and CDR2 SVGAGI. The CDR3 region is CASSKSRGPTGELFF. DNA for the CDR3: TGTGCCAGCAGTAAATCCAGGGGACCCACCGGGGAGCTGTTTTTT.

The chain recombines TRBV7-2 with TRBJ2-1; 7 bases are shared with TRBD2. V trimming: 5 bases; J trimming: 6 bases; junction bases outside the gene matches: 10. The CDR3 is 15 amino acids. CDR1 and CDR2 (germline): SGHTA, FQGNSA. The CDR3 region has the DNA TGTGCCAGCAGCCTGCTAGCGGCCCTCCCCAATGAGCAGTTCTTC. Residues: CASSLLAALPNEQFF.

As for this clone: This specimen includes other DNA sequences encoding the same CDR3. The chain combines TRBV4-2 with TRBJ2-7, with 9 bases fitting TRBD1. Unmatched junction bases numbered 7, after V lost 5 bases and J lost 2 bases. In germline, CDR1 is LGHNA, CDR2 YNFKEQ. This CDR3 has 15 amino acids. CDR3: CASSKGQGLAYEQYF. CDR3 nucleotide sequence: TGTGCCAGCAGCAAGGGACAGGGCCTAGCCTACGAGCAGTACTTC.

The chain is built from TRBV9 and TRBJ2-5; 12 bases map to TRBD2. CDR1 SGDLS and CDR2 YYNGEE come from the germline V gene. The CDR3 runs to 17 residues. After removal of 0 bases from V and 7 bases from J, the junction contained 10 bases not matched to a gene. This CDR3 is CASSVGLAGGRGGTQYF. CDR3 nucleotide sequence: TGTGCCAGCAGCGTAGGCCTAGCGGGGGGGCGGGGCGGGACCCAGTACTTC.

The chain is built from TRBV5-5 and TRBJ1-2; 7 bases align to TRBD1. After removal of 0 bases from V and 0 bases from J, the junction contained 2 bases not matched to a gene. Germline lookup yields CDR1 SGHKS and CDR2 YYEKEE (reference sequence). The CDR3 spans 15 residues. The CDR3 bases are TGTGCCAGCAGCTTGGCGGGGACAGCTAACTATGGCTACACCTTC. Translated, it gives CASSLAGTANYGYTF.

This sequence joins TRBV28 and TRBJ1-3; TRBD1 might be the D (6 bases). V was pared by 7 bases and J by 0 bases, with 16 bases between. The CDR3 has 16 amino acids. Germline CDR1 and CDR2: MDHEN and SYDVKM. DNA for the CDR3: TGTGCCAGCATAGGGGGGGGAGTTTACTCTGGAAACACCATATATTTT. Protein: CASIGGGVYSGNTIYF.

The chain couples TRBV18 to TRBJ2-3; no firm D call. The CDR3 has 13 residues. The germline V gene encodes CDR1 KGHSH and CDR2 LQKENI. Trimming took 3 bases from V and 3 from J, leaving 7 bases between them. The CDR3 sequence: CASSPIVTDTQYF. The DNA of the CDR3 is TGTGCCAGCTCACCGATAGTAACAGATACGCAGTATTTT.

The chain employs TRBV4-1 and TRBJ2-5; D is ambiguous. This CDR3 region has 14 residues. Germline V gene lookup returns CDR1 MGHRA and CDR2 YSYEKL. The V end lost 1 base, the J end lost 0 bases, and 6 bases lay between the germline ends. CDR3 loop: CASSQGDYQETQYF. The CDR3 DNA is TGCGCCAGCAGCCAAGGAGACTACCAAGAGACCCAGTACTTC.

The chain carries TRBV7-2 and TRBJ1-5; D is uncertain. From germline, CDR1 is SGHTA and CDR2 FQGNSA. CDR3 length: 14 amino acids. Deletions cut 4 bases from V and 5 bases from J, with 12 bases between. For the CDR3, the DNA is TGTGCCAGCAGCTCCGACCCGGACTATCAGCCCCAGCATTTT. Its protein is CASSSDPDYQPQHF.

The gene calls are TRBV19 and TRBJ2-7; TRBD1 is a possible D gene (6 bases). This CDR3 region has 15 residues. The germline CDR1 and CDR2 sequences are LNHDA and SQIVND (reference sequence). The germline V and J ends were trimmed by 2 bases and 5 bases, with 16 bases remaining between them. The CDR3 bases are TGTGCCAGTAGTATAAAATACAGGGCGACCCACGAGCAGTACTTC. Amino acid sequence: CASSIKYRATHEQYF.

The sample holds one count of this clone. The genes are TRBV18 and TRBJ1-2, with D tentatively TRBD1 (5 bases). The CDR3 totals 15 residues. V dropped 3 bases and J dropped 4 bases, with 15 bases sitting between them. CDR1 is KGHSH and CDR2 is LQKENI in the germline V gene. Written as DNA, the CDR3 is TGTGCCAGCTCACCCCAGGGTGGGATTACCTATGGCTACACCTTC. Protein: CASSPQGGITYGYTF.

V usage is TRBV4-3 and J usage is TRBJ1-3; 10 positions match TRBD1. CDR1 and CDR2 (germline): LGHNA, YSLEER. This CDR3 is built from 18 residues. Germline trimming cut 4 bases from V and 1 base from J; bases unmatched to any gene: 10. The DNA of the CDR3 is TGCGCCAGCAGCCCTTACCCGGGACAGGGGAGATCTGGAAACACCATATATTTT. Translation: CASSPYPGQGRSGNTIYF.

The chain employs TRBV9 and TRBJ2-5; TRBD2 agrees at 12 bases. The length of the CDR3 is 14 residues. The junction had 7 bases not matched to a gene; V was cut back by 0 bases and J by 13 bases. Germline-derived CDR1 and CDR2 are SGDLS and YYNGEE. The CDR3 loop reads CASSVDPSGRVRYF. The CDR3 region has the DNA TGTGCCAGCAGCGTAGACCCTAGCGGGAGGGTAAGGTACTTC.

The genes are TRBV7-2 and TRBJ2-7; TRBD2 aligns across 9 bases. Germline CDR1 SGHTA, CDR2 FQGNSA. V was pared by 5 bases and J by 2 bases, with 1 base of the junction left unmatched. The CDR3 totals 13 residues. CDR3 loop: CASSRGGAYEQYF. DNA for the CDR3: TGTGCCAGCAGCCGCGGGGGGGCCTACGAGCAGTACTTC.

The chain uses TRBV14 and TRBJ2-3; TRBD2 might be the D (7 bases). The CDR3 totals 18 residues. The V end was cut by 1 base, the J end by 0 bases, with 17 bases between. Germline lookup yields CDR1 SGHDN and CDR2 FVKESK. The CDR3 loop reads CASSQGTVGGRSTDTQYF. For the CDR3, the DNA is TGTGCCAGCAGCCAAGGGACCGTGGGGGGGCGGAGCACAGATACGCAGTATTTT.

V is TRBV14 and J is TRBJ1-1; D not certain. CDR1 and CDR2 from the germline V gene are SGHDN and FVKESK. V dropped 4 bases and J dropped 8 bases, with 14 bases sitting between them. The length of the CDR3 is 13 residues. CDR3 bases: TGTGCCAGCAGCCCTCAGGATTTCGTGGAAGCTTTCTTT. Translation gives CASSPQDFVEAFF.

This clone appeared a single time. Written as DNA, the CDR3 is TGTGCCAGCAGCGGAGAAAGGCATGGGCTCTCACCCCTCCACTTT. Its protein product is CASSGERHGLSPLHF. This sequence joins TRBV9 and TRBJ1-6; D is unclear. Trimming took 3 bases from V and 10 from J, leaving 17 bases between them. The CDR3 contains 15 residues. Germline lookup yields CDR1 SGDLS and CDR2 YYNGEE.

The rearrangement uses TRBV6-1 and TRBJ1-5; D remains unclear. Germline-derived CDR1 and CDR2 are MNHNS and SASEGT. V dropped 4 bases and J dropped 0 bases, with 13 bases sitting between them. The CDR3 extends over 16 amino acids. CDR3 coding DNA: TGTGCCAGCAGTGCCGTCGGGAAATATAGCAATCAGCCCCAGCATTTT. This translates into CASSAVGKYSNQPQHF.

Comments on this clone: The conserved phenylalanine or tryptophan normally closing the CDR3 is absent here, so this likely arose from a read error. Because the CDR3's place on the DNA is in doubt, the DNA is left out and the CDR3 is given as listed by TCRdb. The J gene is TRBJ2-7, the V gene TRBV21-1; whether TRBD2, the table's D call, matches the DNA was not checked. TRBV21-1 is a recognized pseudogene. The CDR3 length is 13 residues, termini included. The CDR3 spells CASSKGAGTSGYR.

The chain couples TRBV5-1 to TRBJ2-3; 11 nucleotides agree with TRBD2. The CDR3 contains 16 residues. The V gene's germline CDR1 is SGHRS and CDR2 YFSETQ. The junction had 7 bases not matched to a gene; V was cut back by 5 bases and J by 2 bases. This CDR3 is CASRSGTSGFTDTQYF. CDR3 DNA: TGCGCCAGCAGATCCGGGACTAGCGGTTTCACAGATACGCAGTATTTT.

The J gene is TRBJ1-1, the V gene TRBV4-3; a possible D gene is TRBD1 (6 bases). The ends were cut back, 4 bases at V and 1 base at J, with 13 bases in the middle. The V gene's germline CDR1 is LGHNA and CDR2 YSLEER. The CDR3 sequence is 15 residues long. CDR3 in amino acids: CASSLQPTGNTEAFF. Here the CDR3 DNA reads TGCGCCAGCAGCCTACAACCGACAGGGAACACTGAAGCTTTCTTT.

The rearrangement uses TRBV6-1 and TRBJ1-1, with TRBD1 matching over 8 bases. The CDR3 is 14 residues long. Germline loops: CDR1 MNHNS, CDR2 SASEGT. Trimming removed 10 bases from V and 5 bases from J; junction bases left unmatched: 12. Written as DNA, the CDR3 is TGTGCCACCTACCTTGGACAGGGTGGAACTGAAGCTTTCTTT. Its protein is CATYLGQGGTEAFF.

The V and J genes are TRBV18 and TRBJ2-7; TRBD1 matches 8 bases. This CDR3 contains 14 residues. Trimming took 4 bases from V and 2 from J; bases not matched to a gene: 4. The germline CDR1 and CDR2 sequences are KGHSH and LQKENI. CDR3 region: CASSLGQGAYEQYF. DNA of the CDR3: TGTGCCAGCTCACTAGGACAGGGAGCCTACGAGCAGTACTTC.

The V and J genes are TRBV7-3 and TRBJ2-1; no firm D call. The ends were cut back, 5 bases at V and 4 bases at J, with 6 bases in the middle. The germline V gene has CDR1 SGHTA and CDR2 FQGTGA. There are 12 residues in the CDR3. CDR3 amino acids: CASSGAYNEQFF. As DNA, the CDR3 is TGTGCCAGCAGCGGAGCATACAATGAGCAGTTCTTC.